A single sample gave rise to the 25 T cell receptor beta chains below, sequenced in a study of tumor and adjacent non-tumor tissue in lung cancer. No cell sorting was done before RNA was extracted from the tissue. The library came from three nested PCR rounds adapted from ARM-PCR protocols. TCRdb independently ran MiXCR on the multiplex PCR reads; one entry per CDR3 protein. Of some 120,000 distinct CDR3 sequences in the sample, 66% are singletons; the top ten hold roughly 13%. Sequencing used lung tumor tissue. Every receptor here comes from a man aged 30 to 39 with non-small cell lung cancer.

This clonotype has only a few counts. The V gene is TRBV13, the J gene TRBJ2-2; D assignment may be TRBD1 or TRBD2 (6 bases each). In germline, CDR1 is PRHDT, CDR2 FYEKMQ (reference sequence). The ends were cut back, 5 bases at V and 1 base at J, with 17 bases in the middle. This CDR3 contains 17 residues. DNA of the CDR3: TGTGCCAGCAGCCCCGTGTGGGGGCGGGGGAACACCGGGGAGCTGTTTTTT. Translating it yields CASSPVWGRGNTGELFF.

The chain recombines TRBV4-1 with TRBJ2-3; 9 bases fit TRBD2. V was pared by 0 bases and J by 3 bases, with 1 base of the junction left unmatched. The CDR3 covers 15 residues. Germline CDR1 and CDR2: MGHRA and YSYEKL. The CDR3 protein is CASSQDGLATDTQYF. The CDR3 DNA sequence: TGCGCCAGCAGCCAAGATGGACTAGCGACAGATACGCAGTATTTT.

In regard to this clonotype: This clone may be a read error of a much larger clone one base away. The CDR3 end shows no conserved phenylalanine or tryptophan, and so a read error is likely. The gene calls are TRBV20-1 and TRBJ1-5; the match to TRBD1 covers 8 bases. The CDR3 length is 13 residues. The ends lost 4 bases at V and 4 bases at J; junction bases unmatched: 3. Germline CDR1 and CDR2: DFQATT and SNEGSKA (reference sequence). CDR3 amino acids: CSAITGGNQPQHS. The CDR3 nucleotides read TGCAGTGCTATTACAGGGGGAAATCAGCCCCAGCATTCT.

In regard to this clonotype: Germline is not matched at one junction end, which may reflect a read error. The chain is built from TRBV11-2 and TRBJ1-6; D gene unclear. The CDR3 length is 13 residues. The germline gives CDR1 SGHAT, CDR2 FQNNGV. The CDR3 coding sequence is TGTGCTAGCAGCCTTCGGCGAGATTCACCCCTCCACTTT. The encoded protein is CASSLRRDSPLHF.

With regard to this clonotype: A much larger clone differs from this one at a single base, so this may be a read error. The genes are TRBV6-2 or TRBV6-3 and TRBJ2-4, with 10 bases identical to TRBD2. The V gene's germline CDR1 is MNHEY and CDR2 SVGEGT. This CDR3 contains 17 residues. The V segment lost 5 bases and the J segment 0 bases; nucleotides outside the gene matches: 7. Here the CDR3 DNA reads TGTGCCAGCAGTCCCTCCACTAGCGGGGTAGCCAAAAACATTCAGTACTTC. Translation: CASSPSTSGVAKNIQYF.

This clonotype was counted only a few times. The J gene is TRBJ2-7, the V gene TRBV11-2; no clear D gene. The CDR3 runs 15 residues. Germline assignment: CDR1 SGHAT and CDR2 FQNNGV. The CDR3 protein is CAGSFYKDSSYEQYF. CDR3 nucleotides: TGTGCAGGCAGCTTCTACAAAGATAGTTCCTACGAGCAGTACTTC.

The chain employs TRBV11-1 and TRBJ2-1; D may be TRBD2 (5 bases). V was cut by 0 bases and J by 5 bases, with 14 bases left in between. Germline-derived CDR1 and CDR2 are SGHAT and FQDESV (reference sequence). The CDR3 consists of 16 residues. CDR3 bases: TGTGCCAGCAGCTTAGCGACCAGTGGGAGTCACAATGAGCAGTTCTTC. This translates into CASSLATSGSHNEQFF.

A remark on this clonotype: One base away lies a much larger clone, so this may be a sequencing read error. The chain couples TRBV20-1 to TRBJ2-3; 10 bases are a match to TRBD2. The CDR3 length is 16 residues. CDR1 DFQATT and CDR2 SNEGSKA come from the germline V gene (reference sequence). The CDR3 DNA sequence: TGCAGTGCTAGACCCGGACTAGCGGTAGACACAGATACGGAGTATTTT. Protein sequence: CSARPGLAVDTDTEYF.

Only a few counts were recorded for this clonotype. This could be a read error, since a much larger clone is one nucleotide away. The chain carries TRBV20-1 and TRBJ1-5; D remains unclear. The germline CDR1 and CDR2 sequences are DFQATT and SNEGSKA (reference sequence). This CDR3 spans 14 amino acids. Trimming stripped 3 bases from V and 8 bases from J, with 17 bases between. This chain's CDR3 is CSASTEIRNEPQHF. The CDR3 DNA follows: TGCAGTGCTAGTACCGAAATAAGGAATGAGCCCCAGCATTTT.

Comment on this clonotype: A read error may account for a junction end that differs from germline. The chain uses TRBV4-1 and TRBJ1-5; D not certain. This CDR3 has 15 amino acids. Germline lookup yields CDR1 MGHRA and CDR2 YSYEKL. For the CDR3, the DNA is TGCGCCAGTAGCCAAACAACTAGTAGCAATCAGCCCCAGCATTTT. Its protein product is CASSQTTSSNQPQHF.

A remark on this clonotype: A much larger clone differs by one base, so this may be a read error. V and J are TRBV29-1 and TRBJ2-7; 7 positions agree with TRBD2. Unmatched junction bases numbered 10, after V lost 1 base and J lost 10 bases. The CDR3 is 13 amino acids. Germline loops: CDR1 SQVTM, CDR2 ANQGSEA. The CDR3 DNA is TGCAGCGTTGAAGTCGGGGGGAGGTGGGATCAGTACTTC. Amino acid sequence: CSVEVGGRWDQYF.

A note on this clonotype: A much larger clone differs from this one at a single base, so this may be a read error. The V and J genes are TRBV5-5 and TRBJ2-6; a possible D gene is TRBD2 (6 bases). The germline V gene encodes CDR1 SGHKS and CDR2 YYEKEE (reference sequence). V was clipped by 3 bases and J by 15 bases, with 13 bases between them. The CDR3 extends over 12 amino acids. The CDR3 loop is CASSSGRRDLTF. The CDR3, as DNA: TGTGCCAGCAGCTCGGGACGGCGGGACCTGACTTTC.

In the case of this clonotype: A single base separates this from a much larger clone, so it may be a read error. V gene TRBV6-5 combines with J gene TRBJ2-1; D tentatively fits TRBD1 or TRBD2 (6 bases each). The CDR3 has 13 residues. Germline CDR1 reads MNHEY; CDR2 reads SVGAGI. CDR3: CASSYRRGDEHFF. CDR3 DNA: TGTGCCAGCAGTTACAGGAGGGGGGATGAGCACTTCTTC.

V and J are TRBV20-1 and TRBJ2-7, with 8 bases identical to TRBD1. Germline-derived CDR1 and CDR2 are DFQATT and SNEGSKA (reference sequence). V gave up 0 bases and J gave up 4 bases; unmatched junction bases: 8. This CDR3 is 15 amino acids long. CDR3 amino acids: CSARERTGGVYEQYF. Here the CDR3 DNA reads TGCAGTGCTAGAGAGCGAACAGGGGGTGTATACGAGCAGTACTTC.

This clonotype occurred many times. The V and J genes are TRBV4-1 and TRBJ2-1; 10 positions match TRBD2. CDR1 and CDR2 from the germline V gene are MGHRA and YSYEKL. V trimming: 5 bases; J trimming: 7 bases; junction bases outside the gene matches: 14. The CDR3 sequence is 17 residues long. CDR3 residues: CASSGGGSGGARNEQFF. Here the CDR3 DNA reads TGCGCCAGCAGCGGTGGTGGGAGCGGGGGGGCCAGAAATGAGCAGTTCTTC.

V is TRBV6-2 or TRBV6-3 and J is TRBJ2-2; 14 nucleotides agree with TRBD2. There are 19 residues in the CDR3. CDR1 and CDR2 from the germline V gene are MNHEY and SVGEGT. The trim removed 5 bases at V and 1 base at J, leaving 9 bases unmatched. The CDR3 DNA sequence: TGTGCCAGCAGTACAATCGGACTAGCGGGGGGCGAGAACACCGGGGAGCTGTTTTTT. Amino acids: CASSTIGLAGGENTGELFF.

This clonotype was observed at least ten times. The chain couples TRBV11-1 to TRBJ2-1, with D uncertain. This CDR3 contains 11 residues. Germline V gene data show CDR1 as SGHAT and CDR2 as FQDESV (reference sequence). The germline V and J ends were trimmed by 4 bases and 12 bases, with 10 bases remaining between them. CDR3 loop: CASSSPGGQFF. In DNA, the CDR3 is TGTGCCAGCAGCTCCCCGGGCGGGCAGTTCTTC.

For this clonotype: This CDR3 is missing its conserved last phenylalanine or tryptophan, likely due to a read error. J is TRBJ2-3 and V is TRBV24-1; no clear D gene. The CDR3 spans 14 residues. Germline assignment: CDR1 KGHDR and CDR2 SFDVKD. The CDR3 nucleotides are TGTACCACCAGTGATTTGGAAGGTATAGATACGCAGTATGTT. This translates into CTTSDLEGIDTQYV.

Points on this clonotype: This sequence may be a read error, since a much larger clone differs from it by one base. The V and J genes are TRBV6-5 and TRBJ2-1, with 7 bases aligning to TRBD2. The germline V gene has CDR1 MNHEY and CDR2 SVGAGI. CDR3 length: 16 residues. Here the CDR3 DNA reads TGTACCAGCAGTACCTCCGGGGGAGGGCCCAACAATGAGCAGTTCTTC. Amino acids: CTSSTSGGGPNNEQFF.

Note on this clonotype: This may be a read error, as it is one base from a much larger clone. The genes are TRBV6-2 or TRBV6-3 and TRBJ2-2; TRBD2 might be the D (6 bases). CDR1 MNHEY and CDR2 SVGEGT come from the germline V gene. The V end lost 0 bases, the J end lost 6 bases, and 17 bases lay between the germline ends. This CDR3 has 17 amino acids. DNA of the CDR3: TGTGCCAGCAGTTACTCTGGAACGCGGGGTCTTCCCGGGGAGCTGTTTTTT. Its protein is CASSYSGTRGLPGELFF.

In regard to this clonotype: It may be a read error: a sequence one base away is much more abundant. The genes are TRBV6-2 or TRBV6-3 and TRBJ1-1; no clear D. The CDR3 covers 16 residues. CDR1 and CDR2 from the germline V gene are MNHEY and SVGEGT. The CDR3 region is CVSRNIRSMRGTEAFF. The CDR3 DNA follows: TGTGTCAGCAGAAACATAAGGAGCATGCGTGGCACTGAAGCTTTCTTT.

Regarding this clonotype: One junction end disagrees with the germline gene, perhaps due to a read error. The V and J genes are TRBV20-1 and TRBJ2-1; 7 positions match TRBD2. Germline CDR1 is DFQATT and CDR2 is SNEGSKA (reference sequence). The length of the CDR3 is 12 residues. Written as DNA, the CDR3 is TGCAGTGCGGGGGAGGGCCTTAATAAGCAGTCCTTC. As protein: CSAGEGLNKQSF.

This clonotype has at least ten counts. The rearrangement links TRBV10-3 to TRBJ2-3; TRBD1 or TRBD2 may be the D gene (5 bases each). Trimming removed 2 bases at V and 0 bases at J, with 21 bases between. Germline CDR1 is ENHRY and CDR2 is SYGVKD. This CDR3 comprises 19 residues. CDR3 sequence (DNA): TGTGCCATCAGTGAGCCCATTGGGACGGCGTTTACAAGCACAGATACGCAGTATTTT. The encoded protein is CAISEPIGTAFTSTDTQYF.

A few counts support this clonotype. The rearrangement joins TRBV5-1 to TRBJ2-1; 8 bases match TRBD2. Germline V gene lookup returns CDR1 SGHRS and CDR2 YFSETQ. V was clipped by 0 bases and J by 5 bases; unmatched bases: 4. This CDR3 has 15 residues. CDR3 sequence: CASSLVLAGDNEQFF. CDR3 sequence (DNA): TGCGCCAGCAGCTTGGTTCTAGCGGGCGACAATGAGCAGTTCTTC.

CDR3 DNA sequence: TGCAGTGCTGGAGGGGGGCTGACTGAAGCTTTCTTT. This codes for CSAGGGLTEAFF. The chain couples TRBV20-1 to TRBJ1-1; possibly TRBD1 for D (6 bases). This CDR3 comprises 12 residues. Germline CDR1 reads DFQATT; CDR2 reads SNEGSKA (reference sequence). V dropped 5 bases and J dropped 5 bases, with 12 bases sitting between them.